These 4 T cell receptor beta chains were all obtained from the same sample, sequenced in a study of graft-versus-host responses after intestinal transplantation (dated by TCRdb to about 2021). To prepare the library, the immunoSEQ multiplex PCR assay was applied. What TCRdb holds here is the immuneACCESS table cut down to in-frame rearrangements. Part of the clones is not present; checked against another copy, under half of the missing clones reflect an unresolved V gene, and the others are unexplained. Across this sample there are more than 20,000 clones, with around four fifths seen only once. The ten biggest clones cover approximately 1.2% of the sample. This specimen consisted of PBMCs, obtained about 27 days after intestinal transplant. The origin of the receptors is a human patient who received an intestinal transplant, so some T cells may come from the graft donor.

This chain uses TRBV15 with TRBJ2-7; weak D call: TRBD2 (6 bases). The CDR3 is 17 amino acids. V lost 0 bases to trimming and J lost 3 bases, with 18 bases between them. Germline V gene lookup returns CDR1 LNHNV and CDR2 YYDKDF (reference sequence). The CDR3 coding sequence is TGTGCCACCAGCAGAGATCTCTTAGGCGGGAAGATCTACGAGCAGTACTTC. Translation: CATSRDLLGGKIYEQYF.

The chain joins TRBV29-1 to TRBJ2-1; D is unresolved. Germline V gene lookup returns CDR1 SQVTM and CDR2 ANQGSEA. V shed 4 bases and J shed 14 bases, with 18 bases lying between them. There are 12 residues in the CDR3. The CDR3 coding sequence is TGCAGCGTTGGCTTGACGGGTTCGGATGAGTTCTTC. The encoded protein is CSVGLTGSDEFF.

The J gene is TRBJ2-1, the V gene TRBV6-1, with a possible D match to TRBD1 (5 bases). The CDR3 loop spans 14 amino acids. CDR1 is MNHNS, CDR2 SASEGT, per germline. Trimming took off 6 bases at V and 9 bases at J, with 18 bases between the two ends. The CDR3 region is CASSPYRNQGEQFF. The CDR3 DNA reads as TGTGCCAGCAGCCCCTACAGAAATCAGGGTGAGCAGTTCTTC.

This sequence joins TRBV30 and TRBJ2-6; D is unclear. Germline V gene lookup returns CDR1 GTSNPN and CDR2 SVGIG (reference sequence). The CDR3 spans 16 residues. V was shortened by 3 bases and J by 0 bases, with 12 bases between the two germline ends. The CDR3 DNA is TGTGCCTGGAGGATCCACCATAACTCTGGGGCCAACGTCCTGACTTTC. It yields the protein CAWRIHHNSGANVLTF.